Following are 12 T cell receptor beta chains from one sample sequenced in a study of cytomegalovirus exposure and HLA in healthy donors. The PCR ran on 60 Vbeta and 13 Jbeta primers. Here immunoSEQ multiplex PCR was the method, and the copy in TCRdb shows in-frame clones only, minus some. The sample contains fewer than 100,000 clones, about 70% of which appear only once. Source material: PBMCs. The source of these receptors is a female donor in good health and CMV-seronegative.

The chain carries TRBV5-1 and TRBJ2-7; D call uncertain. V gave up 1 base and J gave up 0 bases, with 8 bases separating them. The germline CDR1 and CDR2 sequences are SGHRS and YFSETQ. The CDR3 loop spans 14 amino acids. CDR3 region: CASSLYSYSYEQYF. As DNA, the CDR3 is TGCGCCAGCAGCTTGTATTCGTACTCCTACGAGCAGTACTTC.

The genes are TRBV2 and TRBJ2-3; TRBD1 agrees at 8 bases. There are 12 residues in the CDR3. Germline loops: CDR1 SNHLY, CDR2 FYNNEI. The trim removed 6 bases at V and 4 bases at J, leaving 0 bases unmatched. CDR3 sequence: CASRQGADTQYF. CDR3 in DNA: TGTGCCAGCAGACAGGGGGCAGATACGCAGTATTTT.

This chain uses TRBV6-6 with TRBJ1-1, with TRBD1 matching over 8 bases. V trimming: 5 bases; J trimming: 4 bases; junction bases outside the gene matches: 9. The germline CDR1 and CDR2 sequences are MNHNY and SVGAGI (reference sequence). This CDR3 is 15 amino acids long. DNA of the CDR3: TGTGCCAGCAGTGGACGACAGGGGTCGGGCACTGAAGCTTTCTTT. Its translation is CASSGRQGSGTEAFF.

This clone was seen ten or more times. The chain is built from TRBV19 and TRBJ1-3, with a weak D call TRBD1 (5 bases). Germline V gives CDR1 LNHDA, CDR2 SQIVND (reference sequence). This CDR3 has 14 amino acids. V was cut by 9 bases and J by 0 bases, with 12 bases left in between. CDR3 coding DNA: TGTGCCAGCTGTCGGGACTACTCTGGAAACACCATATATTTT. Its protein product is CASCRDYSGNTIYF.

The DNA for the CDR3 is TGCGCCAGCAGCCAAGACCCCCAGGGAGGAGGGCAAGAGACCCAGTACTTC. This gives the protein CASSQDPQGGGQETQYF. V gene TRBV4-1 combines with J gene TRBJ2-5, with D tentatively TRBD2 (6 bases). Germline values: CDR1 MGHRA, CDR2 YSYEKL. Trimming pared 0 bases from V and 2 bases from J, leaving 16 bases between. The CDR3 consists of 17 residues.

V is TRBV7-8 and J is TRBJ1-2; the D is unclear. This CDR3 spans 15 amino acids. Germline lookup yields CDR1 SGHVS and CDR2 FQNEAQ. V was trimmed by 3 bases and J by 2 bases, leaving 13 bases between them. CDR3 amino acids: CASSLAPRGNYGYTF. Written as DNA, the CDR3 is TGTGCCAGCAGCTTGGCCCCACGAGGGAACTATGGCTACACCTTC.

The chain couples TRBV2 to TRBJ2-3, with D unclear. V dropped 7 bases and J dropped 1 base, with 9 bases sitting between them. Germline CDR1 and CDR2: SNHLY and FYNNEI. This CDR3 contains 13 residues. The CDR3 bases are TGTGCCAGCAATGAGCAGGGCACAGATACGCAGTATTTT. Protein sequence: CASNEQGTDTQYF.

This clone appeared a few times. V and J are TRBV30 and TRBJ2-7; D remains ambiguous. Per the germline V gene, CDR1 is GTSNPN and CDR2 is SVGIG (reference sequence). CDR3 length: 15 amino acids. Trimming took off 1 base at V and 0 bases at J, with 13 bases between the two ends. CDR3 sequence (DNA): TGTGCCTGGAGTGGAGGCTCTAAGATCTCCTACGAGCAGTACTTC. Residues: CAWSGGSKISYEQYF.

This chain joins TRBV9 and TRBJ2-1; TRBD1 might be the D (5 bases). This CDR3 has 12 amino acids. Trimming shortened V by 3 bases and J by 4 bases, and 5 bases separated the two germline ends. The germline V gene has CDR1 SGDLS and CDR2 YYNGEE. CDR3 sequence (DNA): TGTGCCAGCAGCGGACAGTACAATGAGCAGTTCTTC. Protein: CASSGQYNEQFF.

CDR3 region: CASSGPGNSPLHF. The CDR3 DNA sequence: TGTGCCAGCAGTGGCCCGGGGAATTCACCCCTCCACTTT. This sequence joins TRBV25-1 and TRBJ1-6; D gene uncertain. This CDR3 is 13 amino acids long. Germline CDR1 MGHDK, CDR2 SYGVNS. Trimming removed 4 bases at V and 7 bases at J, with 8 bases between.

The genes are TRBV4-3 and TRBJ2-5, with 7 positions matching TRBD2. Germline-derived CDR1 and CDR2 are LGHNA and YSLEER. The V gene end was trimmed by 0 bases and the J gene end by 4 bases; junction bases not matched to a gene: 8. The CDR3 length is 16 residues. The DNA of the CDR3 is TGCGCCAGCAGCCAAGATTTGGCGGGGGAGGGAGAGACCCAGTACTTC. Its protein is CASSQDLAGEGETQYF.

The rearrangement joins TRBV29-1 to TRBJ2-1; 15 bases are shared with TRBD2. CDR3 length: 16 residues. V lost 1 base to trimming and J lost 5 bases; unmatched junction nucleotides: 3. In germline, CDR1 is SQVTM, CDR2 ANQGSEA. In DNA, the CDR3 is TGCAGCGTTGAAGGGACTAGCGGGGGGGTCCACAATGAGCAGTTCTTC. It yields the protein CSVEGTSGGVHNEQFF.